These T cell receptor beta chains were read from a single sample in a study of cytomegalovirus exposure and HLA in healthy donors. The repertoire was sequenced with immunoSEQ multiplex PCR; TCRdb's copy has only in-frame clones and lacks some. The table has about 200,000 clones, about four fifths seen once. Sequenced sample: PBMCs. The receptor set was obtained from a man aged 30 to 39 in good health and CMV-seronegative. Each CDR3 is given with its conserved first and last residue. A D gene is named only where the DNA matches it firmly.

DNA	CDR3	D	J	V
TGTGCCAGCAGCTTAGGAGGCGGGTACGAGCAGTACTTC	CASSLGGGYEQYF	.	TRBJ2-7	TRBV7-9
TGTGCCAGCAGTTTACTCACAGGGGTTGGAAACACCATATATTTT	CASSLLTGVGNTIYF	TRBD1	TRBJ1-3	TRBV6-5
TGTGCCAGCAGCGTAGTTGGAGGCGGGGAGACCCAGTACTTC	CASSVVGGGETQYF	.	TRBJ2-5	TRBV9
TGTGCCAGCAGTCGGACAGGGGGCTATGGCTACACCTTC	CASSRTGGYGYTF	TRBD1	TRBJ1-2	TRBV7-9
TGTGCCAGCAGCGCCCAGGACAGGGTGGGTCACGAGCAGTACTTC	CASSAQDRVGHEQYF	TRBD1	TRBJ2-7	TRBV7-2
TGCGCCAGCAGCCTTAGCGAGGTGGTCGCCTACGAGCAGTACTTC	CASSLSEVVAYEQYF	.	TRBJ2-7	TRBV4-1
TGTGCCAGCGACAGGGAAGGGGAGACCCAGTACTTC	CASDREGETQYF	TRBD1	TRBJ2-5	TRBV2
TGCGCCAGCAGCTTGGTAGGAGGCGAGCAGTACTTC	CASSLVGGEQYF	.	TRBJ2-7	TRBV5-1
TGTGCCAGCAGCGTAGGGTTAGTTAACAACTATGGCTACACCTTC	CASSVGLVNNYGYTF	.	TRBJ1-2	TRBV9
TGTGCCAGCAGCGCGAGCACAGATACGCAGTATTTT	CASSASTDTQYF	.	TRBJ2-3	TRBV7-3
TGTGCCAGCTCACCTCTGGGGACAGGGGGCATCGGGACCGGGGAGCTGTTTTTT	CASSPLGTGGIGTGELFF	TRBD1	TRBJ2-2	TRBV18
TGTGCCAGCAGGGGTCAGGGGGCTGGTAATTCACCCCTCCACTTT	CASRGQGAGNSPLHF	TRBD1	TRBJ1-6	TRBV28